This T cell receptor (beta chain) was sequenced during a study of blood T cell repertoires in COVID-19. Generated by immunoSEQ multiplex PCR, the TCRdb table keeps only in-frame clones and is missing some. The sample shows some 150,000 clones, 80% to 90% of them seen only once. Trimming pared 6 bases from V and 0 bases from J, leaving 8 bases between. The CDR3 extends over 13 amino acids. This TCR came from a man in his fifties or sixties with acute or convalescent COVID-19. The rearrangement joins TRBV12-3 or TRBV12-4 to TRBJ1-2; D possibly corresponds to TRBD1 (5 bases). The material sequenced was peripheral blood. The CDR3 DNA sequence: TGTGCCAGCAGCTCAGGGACTAACTATGGCTACACCTTC. This encodes CASSSGTNYGYTF.